The T cell receptor (beta chain) described here comes from a study of T-cell memory formation after mild COVID-19. CDR3 length: 15 amino acids. Germline values: CDR1 LNHDA, CDR2 SQIVND (reference sequence). Trimming removed 1 base at V and 3 bases at J, with 7 bases between. TCRdb re-called the 5' RACE reads through MiXCR, storing one row per CDR3 protein. The sample records about 600,000 distinct CDR3 sequences, roughly 22% being singletons. This clonotype was picked up a small number of times. Its antigen is not identified. Overall study findings and caveats: Researchers report contracting CD4+ clones mostly in CM and EM, with CD8+ clones in EMRA.

The sequence was obtained from an adult woman who had mild COVID-19 (a few samples of this study predate the infection). Cell type and time point are not known. This sequence joins TRBV19 and TRBJ2-6; no reliable D call. The sequenced sample was PBMCs or a T cell subset sorted from them (not recorded which). The CDR3 DNA follows: TGTGCCAGTAGTATAGGGGGTAATGGGGCCAACGTCCTGACTTTC. Residues: CASSIGGNGANVLTF.